This T cell receptor beta chain was captured in a study of metastatic and nonmetastatic thyroid tumors. Broader study findings: It was reportedly found that TCR beta diversity was significantly higher in malignant thyroid tumors than in benign nodules, a difference seen in both blood and tumor samples.

MiXCR re-clonotyped the PCR reads for TCRdb. The sample lists under 30,000 clones, approximately 4% occurring once. This clone has at least ten counts. The antigen is unknown. The germline V gene encodes CDR1 DFQATT and CDR2 SNEGSKA (reference sequence). The CDR3 covers 16 residues. V was cut by 1 base and J by 4 bases, with 19 bases left in between. Among the patients, none had received any treatment before thyroid surgery. Sequencing was performed on blood. The receptor's source is a female donor with papillary thyroid cancer or a benign thyroid nodule (not recorded which). Some clones in this sample may be carry-over from other donors' samples. The chain carries TRBV20-1 and TRBJ1-2, with D maybe TRBD1 (5 bases). The CDR3 sequence: CSARAPGGGWGYGYTF. In nucleotides, the CDR3 is TGCAGTGCTAGAGCCCCCGGGGGGGGTTGGGGCTATGGCTACACCTTC.